This TCR beta chain emerged from a study of blood T cell repertoires in COVID-19. V was shortened by 6 bases and J by 0 bases, with 9 bases between the two germline ends. There are 13 residues in the CDR3. The V gene's germline CDR1 is SGHRS and CDR2 YFSETQ. In the authors' workflow: Reference gene primers were amplified, and this amplification served to estimate nucleated cell counts. TCRdb keeps only in-frame clones here, not all; method: immunoSEQ multiplex PCR. V and J calls and clone size are as listed in that table; D and trimming were resolved from the DNA. The table shows 180,000 or so clones, with approximately 85% occurring only once. Those enrolled, adults aged roughly 18 to 90 years, came from about two dozen US areas. Membership in each cohort depended on participant-reported clinical history. Recovered participants had two consecutive negative NP/OP PCR tests, healthcare professional clearance, or symptom resolution.

J is TRBJ1-1 and V is TRBV5-1; D perhaps matches TRBD1 (5 bases). Material for sequencing was PBMCs or T cells enriched from blood (not recorded which). The source is a middle-aged man who had recovered from COVID-19. The CDR3 protein is CASTGGLNTEAFF. The CDR3 nucleotides are TGCGCCAGCACCGGGGGGTTGAACACTGAAGCTTTCTTT.